This entry lists 2 T cell receptor beta chains sequenced from one sample in a study of OX40 agonist ivuxolimab in advanced cancers. Profiling relied on immunoSEQ multiplex PCR, and the TCRdb table lists in-frame clones only, not all of them. The sample shows tens of thousands of clones, about 84% of them seen only once. The sequencing here drew on CD4+ or CD8+ T cells sorted from blood, taken in a trial of the OX40 agonist ivuxolimab. These receptors all stem from an adult with an advanced solid tumor such as melanoma, head and neck, liver or kidney cancer.

The chain combines TRBV5-1 with TRBJ1-1; weak D call: TRBD1 (6 bases). Germline assignment: CDR1 SGHRS and CDR2 YFSETQ. This CDR3 has 13 amino acids. V lost 6 bases, J lost 1 base, and 10 bases lay in between. The CDR3: CASNGQTNTEAFF. Written as DNA, the CDR3 is TGCGCCAGCAACGGACAGACGAACACTGAAGCTTTCTTT.

In regard to this clone: At one boundary the junction diverges from the germline segment, which might be a read error. The same CDR3 also results from other DNA sequences found in this sample. The J gene is TRBJ2-5, the V gene TRBV4-1; D may be TRBD1 or TRBD2 (7 bases each). The germline CDR1 and CDR2 sequences are MGHRA and YSYEKL. The CDR3 length is 16 residues. CDR3 DNA sequence: TGCGCCAGCAGCCAAGTCACTCTACAGGGGCGGGAGACTCAGTACTTC. Its protein product is CASSQVTLQGRETQYF.